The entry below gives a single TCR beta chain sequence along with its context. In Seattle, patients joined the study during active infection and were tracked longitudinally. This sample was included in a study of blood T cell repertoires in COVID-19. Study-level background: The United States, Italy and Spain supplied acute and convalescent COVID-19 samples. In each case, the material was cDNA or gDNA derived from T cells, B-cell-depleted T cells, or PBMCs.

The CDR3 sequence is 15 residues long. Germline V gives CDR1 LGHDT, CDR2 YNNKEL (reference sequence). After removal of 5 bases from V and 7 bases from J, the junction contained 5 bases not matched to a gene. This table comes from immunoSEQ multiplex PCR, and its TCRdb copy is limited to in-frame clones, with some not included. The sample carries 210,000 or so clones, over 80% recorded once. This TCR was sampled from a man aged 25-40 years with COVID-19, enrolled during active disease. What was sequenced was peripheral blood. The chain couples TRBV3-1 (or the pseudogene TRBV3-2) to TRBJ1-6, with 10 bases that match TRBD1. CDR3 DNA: TGTGCCAGCAGCGATCGACAGGGGGCAAATTCACCCCTCCACTTT. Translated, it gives CASSDRQGANSPLHF.